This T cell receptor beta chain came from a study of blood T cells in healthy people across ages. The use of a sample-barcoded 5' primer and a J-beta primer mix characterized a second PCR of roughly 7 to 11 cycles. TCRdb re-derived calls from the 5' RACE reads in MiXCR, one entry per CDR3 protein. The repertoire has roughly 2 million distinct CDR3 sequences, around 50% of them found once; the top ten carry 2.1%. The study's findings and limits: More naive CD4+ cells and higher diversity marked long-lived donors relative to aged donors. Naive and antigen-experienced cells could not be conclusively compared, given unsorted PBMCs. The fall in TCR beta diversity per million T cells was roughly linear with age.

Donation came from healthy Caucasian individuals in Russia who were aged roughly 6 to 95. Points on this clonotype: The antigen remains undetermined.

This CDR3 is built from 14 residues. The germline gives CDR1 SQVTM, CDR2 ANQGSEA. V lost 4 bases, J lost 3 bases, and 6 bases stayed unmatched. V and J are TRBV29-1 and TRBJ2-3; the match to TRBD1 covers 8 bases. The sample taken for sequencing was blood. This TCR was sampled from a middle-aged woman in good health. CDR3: CSVGSTGGTDTQYF. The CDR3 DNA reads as TGCAGCGTTGGATCTACAGGGGGGACAGATACGCAGTATTTT.